This T cell receptor beta chain was captured in a study of T-cell memory formation after mild COVID-19. The table lists this clonotype with many counts. Its specificity is not known. MiXCR was run by TCRdb on the 5' RACE reads, yielding one entry per CDR3 protein. Of approximately 440,000 distinct CDR3 sequences in the sample, 15% to 20% were seen once. Whole-study results and caveats: Some responding clones appeared in pre-infection memory, suggesting cross-reactive memory joined.

Germline CDR1 and CDR2: LGHDT and YNNKEL (reference sequence). Trimming pared 1 base from V and 1 base from J, leaving 7 bases between. The CDR3 length is 14 residues. This TCR was sampled from an adult woman who had mild COVID-19 (a few samples of this study predate the infection). Cell type and time point are not known. The V and J genes are TRBV3-1 and TRBJ1-2; D is unclear. Sequencing was carried out using PBMCs or a T cell subset sorted from them (not recorded which). CDR3 sequence reads: CASSQGDYNYGYTF. CDR3 nucleotides: TGTGCCAGCAGCCAAGGGGATTATAACTATGGCTACACCTTC.